This T cell receptor (beta chain) was sequenced in a study of T cells expressing NK-cell markers. Whole-study results and caveats: Among a handful of donors, these clonotypes also ranked first in the CD3+CD56-NKG2C+ fraction. It is unclear if expanded NKG2C-expressing clones target HCMV antigens. Each of six donors carried dominant NKG2C+ clonotypes accounting for roughly 1.0-7.5% of CD8+ T cells.

The CDR3 spans 12 residues. Looked up from germline, CDR1 is DFQATT and CDR2 is SNEGSKA (reference sequence). Details on this clonotype: Its antigen is not known.

The TCR beta cDNA came from 5'RACE template switching with UMIs. With the 5' RACE reads reprocessed, TCRdb shows one record per CDR3 protein and no DNA. This sample's table reports over 350,000 distinct CDR3 sequences. The TCR was taken from a woman aged 45-65 years in good health. The V gene is TRBV20-1, the J gene TRBJ1-3; TCRdb returns TRBD1, unconfirmable since there is no DNA. Input material: blood T cells: a sorted CD56 or NKG2C T cell subset, CD4+ or CD8+ T cells, or bulk PBMC T cells (not recorded which). The CDR3 sequence: CRRADSGNTIYF.